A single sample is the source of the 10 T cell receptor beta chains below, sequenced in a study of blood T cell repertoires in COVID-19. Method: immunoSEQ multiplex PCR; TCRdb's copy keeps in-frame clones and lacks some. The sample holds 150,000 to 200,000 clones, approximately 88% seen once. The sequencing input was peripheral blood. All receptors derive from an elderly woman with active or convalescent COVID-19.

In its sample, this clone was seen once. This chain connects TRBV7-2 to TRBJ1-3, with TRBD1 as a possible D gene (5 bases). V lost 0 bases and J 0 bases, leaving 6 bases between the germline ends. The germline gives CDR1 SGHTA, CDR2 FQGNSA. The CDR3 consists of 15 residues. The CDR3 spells CASSLATVSGNTIYF. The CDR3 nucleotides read TGTGCCAGCAGCTTAGCGACAGTCTCTGGAAACACCATATATTTT.

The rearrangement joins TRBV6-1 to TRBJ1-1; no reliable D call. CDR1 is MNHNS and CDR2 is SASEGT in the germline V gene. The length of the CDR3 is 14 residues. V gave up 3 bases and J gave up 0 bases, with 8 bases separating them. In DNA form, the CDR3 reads TGTGCCAGCAGTGATTGGGAGATGAACACTGAAGCTTTCTTT. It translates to CASSDWEMNTEAFF.

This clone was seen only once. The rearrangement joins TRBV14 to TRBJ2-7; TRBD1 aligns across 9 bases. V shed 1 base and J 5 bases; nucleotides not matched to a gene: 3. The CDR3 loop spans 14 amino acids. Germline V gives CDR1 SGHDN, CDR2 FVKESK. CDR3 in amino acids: CASSQVGTGNEQYF. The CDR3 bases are TGTGCCAGCAGCCAAGTGGGGACAGGGAACGAGCAGTACTTC.

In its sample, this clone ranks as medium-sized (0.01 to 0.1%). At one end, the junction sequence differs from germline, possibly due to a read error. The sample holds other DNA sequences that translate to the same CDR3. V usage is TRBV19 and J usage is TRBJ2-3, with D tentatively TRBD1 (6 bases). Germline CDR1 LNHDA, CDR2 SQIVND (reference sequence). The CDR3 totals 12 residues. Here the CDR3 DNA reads TGTGCCAGTAGTATAGGGACAGACACGCAGTATTTT. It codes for CASSIGTDTQYF.

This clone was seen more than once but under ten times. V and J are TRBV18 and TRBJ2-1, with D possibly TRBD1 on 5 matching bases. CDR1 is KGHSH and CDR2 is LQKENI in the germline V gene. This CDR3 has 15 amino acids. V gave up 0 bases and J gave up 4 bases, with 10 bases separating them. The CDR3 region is CASSPPGPNYNEQFF. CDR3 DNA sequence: TGTGCCAGCTCACCACCGGGGCCGAATTACAATGAGCAGTTCTTC.

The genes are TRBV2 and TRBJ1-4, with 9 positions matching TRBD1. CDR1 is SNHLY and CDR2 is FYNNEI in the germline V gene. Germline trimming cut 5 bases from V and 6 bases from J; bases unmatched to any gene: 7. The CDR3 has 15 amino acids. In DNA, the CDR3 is TGTGCCAGCAGTCGGGGGACAGGGCGGGATGAAAAACTGTTTTTT. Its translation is CASSRGTGRDEKLFF.

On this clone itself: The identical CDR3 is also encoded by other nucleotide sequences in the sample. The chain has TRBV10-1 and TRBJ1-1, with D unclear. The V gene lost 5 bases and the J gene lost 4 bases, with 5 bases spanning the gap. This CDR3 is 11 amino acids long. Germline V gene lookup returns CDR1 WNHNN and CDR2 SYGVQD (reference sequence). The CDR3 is CASSRGTEAFF. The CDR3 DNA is TGCGCCAGCAGTCGAGGCACTGAAGCTTTCTTT.

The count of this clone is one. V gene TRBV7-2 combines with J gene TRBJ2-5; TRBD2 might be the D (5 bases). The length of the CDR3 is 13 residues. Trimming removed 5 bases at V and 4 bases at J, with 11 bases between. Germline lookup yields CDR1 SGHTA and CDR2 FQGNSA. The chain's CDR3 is CASSRLGVETQYF. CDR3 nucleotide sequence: TGTGCCAGCAGCCGTTTGGGAGTAGAGACCCAGTACTTC. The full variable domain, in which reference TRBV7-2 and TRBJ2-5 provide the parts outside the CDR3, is GAGVSQSPSNKVTEKGKDVELRCDPISGHTALYWYRQSLGQGLEFLIYFQGNSAPDKSGLPSDRFSAERTGGSVSTLTIQRTQQEDSAVYLCASSRLGVETQYFGPGTRLLVL.

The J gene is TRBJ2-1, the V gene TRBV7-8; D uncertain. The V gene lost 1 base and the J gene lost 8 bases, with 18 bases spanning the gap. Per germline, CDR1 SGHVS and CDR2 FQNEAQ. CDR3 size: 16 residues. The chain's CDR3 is CASSLGRLLLNDEQFF. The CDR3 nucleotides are TGTGCCAGCAGCTTAGGGCGGTTACTCCTCAACGATGAGCAGTTCTTC.

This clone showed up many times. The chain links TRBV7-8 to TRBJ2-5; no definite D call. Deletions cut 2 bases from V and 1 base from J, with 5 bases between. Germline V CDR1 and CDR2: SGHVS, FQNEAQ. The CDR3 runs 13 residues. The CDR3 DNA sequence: TGTGCCAGCAGCTTACGCAGCCAAGAGACCCAGTACTTC. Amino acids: CASSLRSQETQYF.